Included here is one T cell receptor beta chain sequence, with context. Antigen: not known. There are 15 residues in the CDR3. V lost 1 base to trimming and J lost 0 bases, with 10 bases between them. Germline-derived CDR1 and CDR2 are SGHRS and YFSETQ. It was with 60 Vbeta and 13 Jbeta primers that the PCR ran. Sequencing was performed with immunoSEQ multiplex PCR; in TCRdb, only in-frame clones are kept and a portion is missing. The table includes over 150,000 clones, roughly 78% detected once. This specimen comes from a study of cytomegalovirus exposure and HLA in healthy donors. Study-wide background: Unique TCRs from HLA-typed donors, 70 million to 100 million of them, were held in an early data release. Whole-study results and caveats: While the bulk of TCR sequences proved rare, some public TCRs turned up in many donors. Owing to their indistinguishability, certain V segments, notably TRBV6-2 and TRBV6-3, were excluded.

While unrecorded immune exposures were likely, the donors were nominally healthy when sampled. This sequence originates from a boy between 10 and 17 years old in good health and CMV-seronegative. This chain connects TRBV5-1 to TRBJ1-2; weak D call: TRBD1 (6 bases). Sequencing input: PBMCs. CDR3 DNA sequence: TGCGCCAGCAGCTTGCGTACAGGGTCTAACTATGGCTACACCTTC. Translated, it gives CASSLRTGSNYGYTF.